The rows below give T cell receptor beta chains drawn from one sample of a study of blood T cells in healthy people across ages. One entry per CDR3 protein, called by TCRdb with MiXCR from the 5' RACE reads. The top ten hold 28% of the sample, which has approximately 790,000 distinct CDR3 sequences, 55% to 65% seen once. The material sequenced was blood. All receptors derive from a young man in good health. CDR3s include the opening cysteine and the closing phenylalanine or tryptophan. D genes are given only for firm matches. Expanded clones get a size class; other rows say once, few or many, or leave the size out.

V gene	D gene	J gene	clone size	CDR3 DNA	CDR3 protein
TRBV4-3	-	TRBJ2-7	once	TGCGCCAGCAGCCAACCTAGCCGCCTGCCGGGACCTAGCTCCTACGAGCAGTACTTC	CASSQPSRLPGPSSYEQYF
TRBV6-2/TRBV6-3	-	TRBJ2-1	few	TGTGCCAGCAGTCCTGCCCGCGAGCAGTTCTTC	CASSPAREQFF
TRBV2	-	TRBJ2-7	-	TGTGCCAGTAAGGAGTTAAGCTCCTATGAGCAGTACTTC	CASKELSSYEQYF
TRBV7-9	-	TRBJ2-1	few	TGTGCCAGCAGCTTTCAGTCGGATGAGCAGTTCTTC	CASSFQSDEQFF
TRBV9	TRBD1	TRBJ2-5	-	TGTGCCAGCAGCGAAGGACAGGGTGGGGAGACCCAGTACTTC	CASSEGQGGETQYF
TRBV20-1	TRBD1	TRBJ1-2	-	TGCAGTGCTCTGCCGGGACAGTCAACCTATGGCTACACCTTC	CSALPGQSTYGYTF
TRBV5-1	TRBD2	TRBJ2-5	few	TGCGCCAGCAGGCCCTCGGGAGCGGGGGGCGAGACCCAGTACTTC	CASRPSGAGGETQYF
TRBV4-2	-	TRBJ2-6	-	TGTGCCAGCAGCCAATTCAGTTCTGGGGCCAACGTCCTGACTTTC	CASSQFSSGANVLTF
TRBV6-2/TRBV6-3	TRBD1	TRBJ2-7	-	TGTGCCAGCAGAGAACAGGGGAAGTCCTACGAGCAGTACTTC	CASREQGKSYEQYF
TRBV3-1	-	TRBJ2-7	-	TGTGCCAGCAGCCTAACAGAGCGAAACAATGAGCAGTACTTC	CASSLTERNNEQYF
TRBV5-1	-	TRBJ1-5	-	TGCGCCAGCAGCTTGGAGGGGGTTAGGGGAGAACAGCCCCAGCATTTT	CASSLEGVRGEQPQHF
TRBV10-3	TRBD1	TRBJ2-7	-	TGTGCCATCAGTGATAGGAGGAGGACAGGGTCATACGAGCAGTACTTC	CAISDRRRTGSYEQYF
TRBV25-1	-	TRBJ1-2	-	TGTGCCAGCGGGGGACCTAAAGAGCCCACCTTC	CASGGPKEPTF
TRBV14	-	TRBJ2-3	once	TGTGCCAGCAGCCAAGATCAACAGGGGAGGGGCACAGATACGCAGTATTTT	CASSQDQQGRGTDTQYF
TRBV2	-	TRBJ1-2	-	TGTGCCAGCAGTGACTCAAGGAACTATGGCTACACCTTC	CASSDSRNYGYTF
TRBV27	-	TRBJ2-5	-	TGTGCCAGCAGTTTATTTTTAGGGGCATGGGAGACCCAGTACTTC	CASSLFLGAWETQYF
TRBV24-1	TRBD1	TRBJ2-7	-	TGTGCCACCAGTGATTCCGACGGACAGGGGAAATACGAGCAGTACTTC	CATSDSDGQGKYEQYF
TRBV11-3	TRBD2	TRBJ2-3	-	TGTGCCAGCAGCTCCGGACTAGCGAAGAGCACAGATACGCAGTATTTT	CASSSGLAKSTDTQYF
TRBV29-1	-	TRBJ2-7	few	TGCAGCGTTGAATTGGGGTACTCCTACGAGCAGTACTTC	CSVELGYSYEQYF
TRBV9	-	TRBJ2-3	-	TGTGCCAGCAGCGTATTTGGAGTGGCCTTAACAGATACGCAGTATTTT	CASSVFGVALTDTQYF
TRBV11-2	-	TRBJ1-1	-	TGTGCCAGCAGGCCAATTGAGGGGCGCGGTGAAGCTTTCTTT	CASRPIEGRGEAFF
TRBV6-5	TRBD1	TRBJ2-6	-	TGTGCCAGCAGTTACTCGAGGACAGGCAGCTCTGGGGCCAACGTCCTGACTTTC	CASSYSRTGSSGANVLTF
TRBV9	TRBD2	TRBJ2-3	once	TGTGCCAGCAGCGTAGGTCGCAGCGGGGGGGCGGAGGATACGCAGTATTTT	CASSVGRSGGAEDTQYF
TRBV4-1	TRBD1	TRBJ1-2	-	TGCGCCAGCGGCCAGAACAGGGGGAATGATGGCTACACCTTC	CASGQNRGNDGYTF
TRBV5-1	TRBD1	TRBJ2-3	few	TGCGCCAGCAGCTTGGTTCAGGGGGTAACAGATACGCAGTATTTT	CASSLVQGVTDTQYF
TRBV7-2	TRBD1	TRBJ2-5	few	TGTGCCAGCAGCTACGACAGGGTAGAGACCCAGTACTTC	CASSYDRVETQYF
TRBV2	-	TRBJ2-5	-	TGTGCCAGCACCCCAGTAGGACAGCAAGAGACCCAGTACTTC	CASTPVGQQETQYF
TRBV4-3	TRBD1	TRBJ2-7	many	TGCGCCAGCAGCCAAGATGACAGGGGGATCTACGAGCAGTACTTC	CASSQDDRGIYEQYF
TRBV30	TRBD1	TRBJ2-7	-	TGTGCCTGGAGTGTAAGGGCGACAGGGTTGACCTACGAGCAGTACTTC	CAWSVRATGLTYEQYF
TRBV18	-	TRBJ2-4	-	TGTGCCAGCTCACCTCCAGGAGTTGGGACAACTCAGTACTTC	CASSPPGVGTTQYF
TRBV27	-	TRBJ1-3	-	TGTGCCAGCAGTCCTCTTACATCCAGCTCTGGAAACACCATATATTTT	CASSPLTSSSGNTIYF
TRBV28	TRBD1	TRBJ1-2	-	TGTGCCAGCAGTCCCCAGACAGGGCTCTATGGCTACACCTTC	CASSPQTGLYGYTF
TRBV29-1	-	TRBJ1-4	few	TGCAGCGTCCGGGACAATGAAAAACTGTTTTTT	CSVRDNEKLFF
TRBV6-2/TRBV6-3	-	TRBJ2-1	few	TGTGCCAGCAGTTACGGGTTTGAGCAGTTCTTC	CASSYGFEQFF
TRBV7-9	-	TRBJ2-5	-	TGTGCCAGCAAAGATGGTGCCCAAGAGACCCAGTACTTC	CASKDGAQETQYF
TRBV27	-	TRBJ1-6	-	TGTGCCAGCAGTTTTCTTGGGGCACCCCTCCACTTT	CASSFLGAPLHF
TRBV6-5	-	TRBJ1-2	-	TGTGCCAGCAGATCCCTCACACTCAATAACGGCTACACCTTC	CASRSLTLNNGYTF
TRBV4-3	-	TRBJ2-6	-	TGCGCCAGCAGCCAGGAGTTCTCTGGGGCCAACGTCCTGACTTTC	CASSQEFSGANVLTF
TRBV6-5	-	TRBJ1-1	-	TGTGCCAGCAGTGACGATTCGGGTATTGAAGCTTTCTTT	CASSDDSGIEAFF
TRBV2	-	TRBJ2-7	-	TGTGCCAGCAGGGACCAGGCCTACGAGCAGTACTTC	CASRDQAYEQYF
TRBV10-3	-	TRBJ2-7	-	TGTGCCATCAGTGAGTCGGGGGGTATCCCCTACGAGCAGTACTTC	CAISESGGIPYEQYF
TRBV12-3/TRBV12-4	TRBD1	TRBJ2-3	-	TGTGCCAGCAGAACAGGGACAGGGTATACAGATACGGAGTATTTT	CASRTGTGYTDTEYF
TRBV19	-	TRBJ2-3	-	TGTGCCAGTAGTCCTACTCCGTGGGGAGAAATCACAGATACGCAGTATTTT	CASSPTPWGEITDTQYF
TRBV5-1	-	TRBJ2-6	-	TGCGCCAGCAGCTCTACAGGGATCCACTCTGGGGCCAACGTCCTGACTTTC	CASSSTGIHSGANVLTF
TRBV7-8	-	TRBJ1-2	-	TGTGCCAGCAGCTTCCGGGACCGATTCGAGAACTATGGCTACACCTTC	CASSFRDRFENYGYTF
TRBV28	-	TRBJ2-3	-	TGTGCCAGCAGCCTTATCGGGGAGAGAGATACGCAGTATTTT	CASSLIGERDTQYF
TRBV5-1	-	TRBJ1-2	few	TGCGCCAGCAGCTCCCGGACTGGTGACTATGGCTACACCTTC	CASSSRTGDYGYTF
TRBV10-3	-	TRBJ2-5	-	TGTGCCATCAGTGAGTCGAAGGGGTTAGAGACCCAGTACTTC	CAISESKGLETQYF
TRBV12-3/TRBV12-4	-	TRBJ2-1	few	TGTGCCAGCAGTTTGGGTTTGGAGAGAAACAATGAGCAGTTCTTC	CASSLGLERNNEQFF
TRBV7-9	-	TRBJ2-7	-	TGTGCCAGCAGCTTAGGGTCGCTCTACGAGCAGTACTTC	CASSLGSLYEQYF
TRBV7-3	TRBD1	TRBJ1-1	-	TGTGCCAGCAGCAGGACAGGGACCACTGAAGCTTTCTTT	CASSRTGTTEAFF